This TCR beta chain was sequenced in a study of blood T cell repertoires in COVID-19. Study-wide context: COVID-19 samples from acute and convalescent phases originated in the United States, Italy and Spain.

The CDR3 consists of 16 residues. Trimming took 2 bases from V and 6 from J, leaving 18 bases between them. The germline V gene encodes CDR1 MNHNS and CDR2 SASEGT. The repertoire was sequenced with immunoSEQ multiplex PCR; TCRdb's copy has only in-frame clones and lacks some. The profile covers roughly 190,000 clones, with almost 85% appearing a single time and roughly 5% taken by the ten largest. The rearrangement uses TRBV6-1 and TRBJ2-3; D might be TRBD1 (7 bases). The sample taken for sequencing was peripheral blood. The TCR originated in a woman aged 70-85 years with active or convalescent COVID-19. CDR3 loop: CASSELSEGAGDTQYF. DNA for the CDR3: TGTGCCAGCAGTGAACTTTCGGAGGGGGCCGGCGATACGCAGTATTTT.